This TCR beta chain is drawn from a study of radiation and T cells in renal cell carcinoma. Profiling relied on immunoSEQ multiplex PCR, and the TCRdb table lists in-frame clones only, not all of them. The table has fewer than 200,000 clones, around 90% seen once. Time point given: blood 4 weeks post-SBRT, at nephrectomy. Indicated treatment: 15 Gy SBRT to primary tumor, nephrectomy 4 weeks later. Sequencing used blood, obtained from a patient whose treatment included radiotherapy and nephrectomy. The receptor was isolated from a woman in her forties or fifties with renal cell carcinoma.

The CDR3 loop is CAISESSGRSSYEQYF. DNA for the CDR3: TGTGCCATCAGTGAGTCTTCGGGCCGCAGCTCCTACGAGCAGTACTTC. The V and J genes are TRBV10-3 and TRBJ2-7; no definite D call. Germline CDR1 ENHRY, CDR2 SYGVKD. Trimming took 0 bases from V and 0 from J, leaving 12 bases between them. The CDR3 has 16 residues.